This T cell receptor (beta chain) was sequenced during a study of T cells after yellow fever vaccination. Overall study results and limits: Contaminants from the bulk population, in the form of abundant clonotypes, could be found in FACS-sorted repertoires. Weaker in magnitude, the secondary response showed a faster peak on day 5 versus 15. The booster response re-showed most primary clones: approximately 95% CD4, about 89% CD8.

The CDR3 has 17 amino acids. The V and J ends lost 4 bases and 3 bases respectively, with 22 bases between them. CDR1 and CDR2 from the germline V gene are SGHRS and YFSETQ. This clonotype was picked up many times. Its specificity is not known. The authors made TCR cDNA by 5'RACE template switching, adding a universal primer site and UMIs. From the 5' RACE reads, TCRdb called clonotypes with MiXCR, one entry per CDR3 protein. The sample lists about 99,000 distinct CDR3 sequences; roughly 6% were seen once. The clonotype comes from a man younger than 35 who received the YFV17D yellow fever vaccine. The input for sequencing was CD8+ T cells sorted from PBMCs, taken 10 days after the yellow fever booster vaccination. V is TRBV5-1 and J is TRBJ1-2; D perhaps matches TRBD1 (5 bases). The CDR3 loop is CASSLGHLEFGDYGYTF. CDR3 sequence (DNA): TGCGCCAGCAGCCTTGGACACCTCGAGTTCGGCGACTATGGCTACACCTTC.